This paragraph reports one TCR beta chain. The data stem from a study of cytomegalovirus exposure and HLA in healthy donors. Study information: As released early, the data held 70 million to 95 million unique TCRs from HLA-typed donors.

The PCR was carried out with 60 Vbeta primers and 13 Jbeta primers. Sequencing used immunoSEQ multiplex PCR; TCRdb keeps in-frame clones, though not all of them. The table gives fewer than 75,000 clones; the top ten clones make up roughly 15% of it. Germline CDR1 MGHRA, CDR2 YSYEKL. Deletions cut 1 base from V and 5 bases from J, with 15 bases between. CDR3 size: 16 residues. The receptor was isolated from a boy aged 5 to 17 in good health and CMV-seronegative. This chain joins TRBV4-1 and TRBJ1-5; maybe TRBD1 (6 bases). The specimen sequenced was PBMCs. CDR3 residues: CASSQGLDRIYQPQHF. Written as DNA, the CDR3 is TGCGCCAGCAGCCAAGGGCTGGACAGAATTTATCAGCCCCAGCATTTT.